This entry lists 30 T cell receptor beta chains sequenced from one sample in a study of TIL therapy for anti-PD-1-resistant metastatic lung cancer. The libraries were made with immunoSEQ v3. Some clones are missing from TCRdb's copy, which holds only in-frame ones; the method was immunoSEQ multiplex PCR. The top ten hold approximately 7% of the sample, which has about 26,000 clones, 72% seen once. Time point denoted: pre-treatment sample, taken before nivolumab and TIL therapy. Tumor tissue came from excised metastases, mostly pleural nodules or supraclavicular lymph nodes. This specimen consisted of tumor tissue, obtained at baseline. These TCRs come from a person between 25 and 79 years old with non-small cell lung cancer.

J is TRBJ2-2 and V is TRBV7-2; 10 bases line up with TRBD2. The CDR3 consists of 16 residues. V shed 5 bases and J 1 base; nucleotides not matched to a gene: 4. Germline V gene sequence: CDR1 SGHTA, CDR2 FQGNSA. CDR3 in amino acids: CASSPVAGGNTGELFF. CDR3 DNA sequence: TGTGCCAGCAGCCCAGTAGCGGGGGGGAACACCGGGGAGCTGTTTTTT.

The chain combines TRBV19 with TRBJ2-7, with unresolved D. Trimming left V 1 base short and J 5 bases short, with 12 bases between. The CDR3 sequence is 14 residues long. From germline, CDR1 is LNHDA and CDR2 SQIVND (reference sequence). CDR3 nucleotide sequence: TGTGCCAGTAGTATAGTCGGATTTGGTGACGAGCAGTACTTC. Protein sequence: CASSIVGFGDEQYF.

The chain carries TRBV11-2 and TRBJ2-3; D is uncertain. Trimming cost V 3 bases and J 2 bases, with 3 bases left between them. Germline CDR1 SGHAT, CDR2 FQNNGV. The CDR3 length is 12 residues. The CDR3 nucleotides read TGTGCCAGCAGCTTCGACACAGATACGCAGTATTTT. It codes for CASSFDTDTQYF.

The chain has TRBV2 and TRBJ1-2; D is ambiguous. The CDR3 has 13 residues. Germline V lookup: CDR1 SNHLY, CDR2 FYNNEI. V lost 5 bases to trimming and J lost 8 bases, with 15 bases between them. Written as DNA, the CDR3 is TGTGCCAGCAGTACCGGGCCCCGCTCGGGCTACACCTTC. Encoded protein: CASSTGPRSGYTF.

The chain couples TRBV5-4 to TRBJ1-1; 8 bases are a match to TRBD1. The germline CDR1 and CDR2 sequences are SGHNT and YYREEE (reference sequence). Trimming at V came to 0 bases and at J to 6 bases, leaving 4 bases not matched to a gene. The CDR3 spans 14 residues. CDR3 loop: CASSLDRGISEAFF. The DNA for the CDR3 is TGTGCCAGCAGCTTGGACAGGGGGATCTCTGAAGCTTTCTTT. The full variable domain, in which reference TRBV5-4 and TRBJ1-1 provide the parts outside the CDR3, is ETGVTQSPTHLIKTRGQQVTLRCSSQSGHNTVSWYQQALGQGPQFIFQYYREEENGRGNFPPRFSGLQFPNYSSELNVNALELDDSALYLCASSLDRGISEAFFGQGTRLTVV.

The V and J genes are TRBV25-1 and TRBJ2-3, with D perhaps assigned TRBD1 or TRBD2 (5 bases each). The CDR3 extends over 14 amino acids. Between the trimmed V and J ends, which lost 7 bases and 0 bases, there was a span of 11 bases. Germline V lookup: CDR1 MGHDK, CDR2 SYGVNS. This CDR3 reads CASTGAYSTDTQYF. CDR3 bases: TGTGCCAGCACCGGGGCGTATAGCACAGATACGCAGTATTTT.

This CDR3 reads CASSLGAATDTQYF. The CDR3 DNA is TGTGCCAGCAGCTTAGGGGCCGCCACAGATACGCAGTATTTT. The chain combines TRBV11-3 with TRBJ2-3; no reliable D call. The CDR3 contains 14 residues. Trimming took off 1 base at V and 2 bases at J, with 7 bases between the two ends. Germline loops: CDR1 SGHNT, CDR2 YENEEA.

This chain joins TRBV5-1 and TRBJ2-3, with 9 bases matching TRBD1. Looked up from germline, CDR1 is SGHRS and CDR2 is YFSETQ. Trimming at V came to 1 base and at J to 3 bases, leaving 15 bases not matched to a gene. The CDR3 is made up of 19 amino acids. The CDR3 DNA follows: TGCGCCAGCAGCTTGACCTCGAGGGACAGGGTAAGGTCGACAGATACGCAGTATTTT. Translated: CASSLTSRDRVRSTDTQYF.

The rearrangement links TRBV19 to TRBJ1-2, with 12 nucleotides matching TRBD1. Looked up from germline, CDR1 is LNHDA and CDR2 is SQIVND (reference sequence). The V segment lost 5 bases and the J segment 7 bases; nucleotides outside the gene matches: 14. The CDR3 runs to 17 residues. The CDR3 loop is CASSVPPGQGAGSGYTF. The CDR3 region has the DNA TGTGCCAGTAGTGTACCCCCGGGACAGGGGGCCGGGAGTGGCTACACCTTC.

V and J are TRBV11-2 and TRBJ2-1; 10 bases map to TRBD2. Germline V gene lookup returns CDR1 SGHAT and CDR2 FQNNGV. This CDR3 is built from 15 residues. Trimming removed 6 bases from V and 6 bases from J; junction bases left unmatched: 8. For the CDR3, the DNA is TGTGCCAGCAGGTCTAGCGGGGGATTCTCCAATGAGCAGTTCTTC. Amino acid sequence: CASRSSGGFSNEQFF.

The V and J genes are TRBV6-5 and TRBJ2-7; 9 nucleotides agree with TRBD1. CDR1 is MNHEY and CDR2 is SVGAGI in the germline V gene. The length of the CDR3 is 12 residues. V dropped 7 bases and J dropped 3; count of bases not matched to a gene: 1. CDR3 bases: TGTGCCAGCAAGACAGGGGGCTACGAGCAGTACTTC. It is translated as CASKTGGYEQYF.

The rearrangement joins TRBV4-1 to TRBJ1-1; D remains unclear. Germline-derived CDR1 and CDR2 are MGHRA and YSYEKL. Trimming pared 6 bases from V and 1 base from J, leaving 18 bases between. The CDR3 spans 16 residues. In DNA form, the CDR3 reads TGCGCCAGCAGAAAGTTTTCTCCCCAGGAGAACACTGAAGCTTTCTTT. Translation gives CASRKFSPQENTEAFF.

The chain links TRBV9 to TRBJ2-1; D is ambiguous. V gave up 1 base and J gave up 3 bases, with 14 bases separating them. The germline gives CDR1 SGDLS, CDR2 YYNGEE. The length of the CDR3 is 16 residues. The DNA of the CDR3 is TGTGCCAGCAGCGTAAGCGCCCACGTTGGCTACAATGAGCAGTTCTTC. Its translation: CASSVSAHVGYNEQFF.

V and J are TRBV10-3 and TRBJ2-2, with TRBD2 matching over 12 bases. Germline V gene data show CDR1 as ENHRY and CDR2 as SYGVKD. This CDR3 is built from 14 residues. The ends lost 10 bases at V and 5 bases at J; junction bases unmatched: 5. The DNA for the CDR3 is TGTGCCACCCTAGCGGGGGGGCAAACCGGGGAGCTGTTTTTT. Residues: CATLAGGQTGELFF.

The chain recombines TRBV5-6 with TRBJ2-5, with D possibly matching TRBD1 (6 bases). Germline lookup yields CDR1 SGHDT and CDR2 YYEEEE. The CDR3 has 13 residues. Trimming cost V 2 bases and J 5 bases, with 10 bases left between them. The CDR3 loop reads CASSLHRAETQYF. The CDR3 nucleotides read TGTGCCAGCAGCTTACACAGGGCGGAGACCCAGTACTTC.

A note on this clone: This same CDR3 is encoded by further DNA sequences in the sample. This chain links TRBV6-5 with TRBJ2-7; 10 nucleotides match TRBD2. Germline trimming cut 6 bases from V and 1 base from J; bases unmatched to any gene: 6. CDR1 is MNHEY and CDR2 is SVGAGI in the germline V gene. The CDR3 is made up of 15 amino acids. CDR3 residues: CASSPSGGDSYEQYF. CDR3 nucleotides: TGTGCCAGCAGCCCGAGCGGGGGGGATTCCTACGAGCAGTACTTC.

This clone was counted only a few times. The genes are TRBV7-2 and TRBJ1-3; D remains ambiguous. The germline V gene has CDR1 SGHTA and CDR2 FQGNSA. V was cut by 3 bases and J by 1 base, with 10 bases left in between. This CDR3 comprises 15 residues. The CDR3 is CASSFRVSSGNTIYF. As DNA, the CDR3 is TGTGCCAGCAGCTTTAGAGTTAGTTCTGGAAACACCATATATTTT. The variable domain in full, completed from reference TRBV7-2 and TRBJ1-3, reads GAGVSQSPSNKVTEKGKDVELRCDPISGHTALYWYRQSLGQGLEFLIYFQGNSAPDKSGLPSDRFSAERTGGSVSTLTIQRTQQEDSAVYLCASSFRVSSGNTIYFGEGSWLTVV.

The genes are TRBV27 and TRBJ2-1; 7 nucleotides match TRBD2. This CDR3 contains 16 residues. V lost 1 base to trimming and J lost 6 bases; unmatched junction nucleotides: 9. Germline-derived CDR1 and CDR2 are MNHEY and SMNVEV (reference sequence). The CDR3 bases are TGTGCCAGCAGTTTATATGGCGGGGGAACTGGCAATGAGCAGTTCTTC. This encodes CASSLYGGGTGNEQFF.

J is TRBJ2-7 and V is TRBV19, with D possibly being TRBD1 or TRBD2 (5 bases each). CDR1 and CDR2 (germline): LNHDA, SQIVND (reference sequence). The CDR3 is made up of 14 amino acids. V lost 5 bases and J 4 bases, leaving 15 bases between the germline ends. CDR3 nucleotides: TGTGCCAGTAGTCCGAGGGACGGAGAGTACGAGCAGTACTTC. Residues: CASSPRDGEYEQYF. Using reference TRBV19 and TRBJ2-7 for the parts outside the CDR3, the full variable domain is DGGITQSPKYLFRKEGQNVTLSCEQNLNHDAMYWYRQDPGQGLRLIYYSQIVNDFQKGDIAEGYSVSREKKESFPLTVTSAQKNPTAFYLCASSPRDGEYEQYFGPGTRLTVT.

This sequence joins TRBV7-9 and TRBJ2-3; no definite D call. The V gene lost 3 bases and the J gene lost 0 bases, with 1 base spanning the gap. This CDR3 region has 12 residues. Germline V gene lookup returns CDR1 SEHNR and CDR2 FQNEAQ (reference sequence). The CDR3 spells CASSFSTDTQYF. The CDR3 DNA is TGTGCCAGCAGCTTTAGCACAGATACGCAGTATTTT.

This clone was detected only a few times. The rearrangement joins TRBV6-6 to TRBJ1-6, with 7 bases matching TRBD1. CDR3 length: 15 residues. From germline, CDR1 is MNHNY and CDR2 SVGAGI (reference sequence). Trimming removed 0 bases from V and 8 bases from J; junction bases left unmatched: 4. The CDR3 DNA reads TGTGCCAGCAGTTACTCTGGGACAGCGGATTCACCCCTCCACTTT. This encodes CASSYSGTADSPLHF.

The chain carries TRBV9 and TRBJ1-6; 8 positions match TRBD1. The CDR3 has 15 residues. Germline lookup yields CDR1 SGDLS and CDR2 YYNGEE. The junction had 4 bases not matched to a gene; V was cut back by 0 bases and J by 8 bases. In nucleotides, the CDR3 is TGTGCCAGCAGCGTAGCCCCAGGGGGCGATTCACCCCTCCACTTT. Protein product: CASSVAPGGDSPLHF.

V gene TRBV4-1 combines with J gene TRBJ2-5, with a possible D match to TRBD1 (7 bases). The last part of the DNA fits TRBJ2-7 better; the J call may be wrong. CDR1 and CDR2 from the germline V gene are MGHRA and YSYEKL. The CDR3 spans 15 residues. CDR3 residues: CASSQVVRGDYEQYF. CDR3 DNA: TGCGCCAGCAGCCAAGTGGTCAGGGGGGACTACGAGCAGTACTTC.

The CDR3 loop reads CASSLEGLSSYEQYF. The CDR3 DNA is TGTGCCAGCAGCTTAGAAGGCCTTAGCTCCTACGAGCAGTACTTC. The chain has TRBV7-9 and TRBJ2-7; D ambiguous. This CDR3 is 15 amino acids long. The V end lost 1 base, the J end lost 0 bases, and 10 bases lay between the germline ends. Germline lookup yields CDR1 SEHNR and CDR2 FQNEAQ (reference sequence). Variable domain in full (rest from reference TRBV7-9 and TRBJ2-7): DTGVSQNPRHKITKRGQNVTFRCDPISEHNRLYWYRQTLGQGPEFLTYFQNEAQLEKSRLLSDRFSAERPKGSFSTLEIQRTEQGDSAMYLCASSLEGLSSYEQYFGPGTRLTVT.

The chain carries TRBV7-6 and TRBJ1-1; 9 nucleotides align to TRBD1. J was trimmed by 5 bases and V by 10 bases; bases with no gene match: 8. There are 13 residues in the CDR3. Germline loops: CDR1 SGHVS, CDR2 FNYEAQ. The CDR3 coding sequence is TGTGCCATTCTGGACAGGGGCAGTACTGAAGCTTTCTTT. Translating it yields CAILDRGSTEAFF.

This chain joins TRBV15 and TRBJ1-4; 8 nucleotides match TRBD1. The CDR3 extends over 19 amino acids. Looked up from germline, CDR1 is LNHNV and CDR2 is YYDKDF (reference sequence). Losses at the gene ends were 1 base for V and 7 bases for J; bases not matched to a gene: 17. The CDR3 is CATSRARTGLFTIGEKLFF. The CDR3 DNA follows: TGTGCCACCAGCAGAGCCCGGACAGGGTTATTTACGATTGGTGAAAAACTGTTTTTT.

The rearrangement uses TRBV9 and TRBJ1-1; D not resolved. CDR1 SGDLS and CDR2 YYNGEE come from the germline V gene. This CDR3 region has 14 residues. V was shortened by 3 bases and J by 0 bases, with 9 bases between the two germline ends. The CDR3 nucleotides read TGTGCCAGCAGCGCCCAGGCAATGAACACTGAAGCTTTCTTT. This translates into CASSAQAMNTEAFF.

The gene calls are TRBV7-2 and TRBJ2-7; D uncertain. The V and J ends lost 5 bases and 3 bases respectively, with 11 bases between them. Germline CDR1 SGHTA, CDR2 FQGNSA. CDR3 length: 13 residues. Here the CDR3 reads CASSPSDLYEQYF. CDR3 DNA: TGTGCCAGCAGCCCATCGGACCTCTACGAGCAGTACTTC.

This chain uses TRBV5-4 with TRBJ2-3; D unresolved. Germline CDR1 and CDR2: SGHNT and YYREEE (reference sequence). This CDR3 has 13 residues. V was cut by 4 bases and J by 0 bases, with 6 bases left in between. The CDR3 coding sequence is TGTGCCAGCAGCGTCTCTAGCACAGATACGCAGTATTTT. This sequence encodes CASSVSSTDTQYF.

The rearrangement joins TRBV4-2 to TRBJ2-1, with D hard to call. Germline values: CDR1 LGHNA, CDR2 YNFKEQ. The CDR3 runs to 13 residues. Between the trimmed V and J ends, which lost 0 bases and 9 bases, there was a span of 9 bases. The DNA of the CDR3 is TGTGCCAGCAGCCAAGACTGGGTTTTTGAGCAGTTCTTC. It codes for CASSQDWVFEQFF.